The rows below give T cell receptor beta chains drawn from one sample of a study of cytotoxic CD8 clonotypes in ibrutinib-treated CLL. Profiled with immunoSEQ multiplex PCR; TCRdb holds only in-frame clones, not every one. The sample lists about 63,000 clones, roughly 71% seen once, with around two fifths in the top ten. The sequencing here drew on PBMCs, taken after 12 months of ibrutinib treatment. The source of these receptors is a human donor with chronic lymphocytic leukemia. Each CDR3 is given with its conserved first and last residue. The D gene is left open where the match is weak. Size tells how often a clone was seen (once, few, many) or the class of an expanded clone, and some rows leave it out.

.,TRBV7-3,21,TRBD2,CASSLGQGTSGSISSYNEQFF
.,TRBV9,14,TRBD2,CASSVGLAGGGQYF
.,TRBV5-1,14,.,CASSLAPDDQPQHF
few,TRBV15,12,.,CATSRVGQPQHF
.,TRBV7-2,19,TRBD2,CASSPSLAGGPTSTDTQYF
.,TRBV5-1,20,TRBD2,CASSLGLDRGGLAGGYEQYF
.,TRBV7-9,13,.,CASSLRGNYGYTF
.,TRBV15,16,.,CATSPEPAGGIYGYTF
.,TRBV11-2,15,.,CASSLRQAGTGELFF
.,TRBV7-9,15,TRBD2,CASSLSGGGGDTQYF
.,TRBV15,13,.,CATSRGRTYEQYF
medium-sized,TRBV14,14,.,CASSQFLSPYEQYF
.,TRBV5-4,15,TRBD2,CASSSRLAGGYEQYF
.,TRBV9,15,.,CASSFGHHSSYEQYF
few,TRBV5-1,11,.,CASSFSETQYF
.,TRBV28,14,.,CASSFDGGPQPQHF
.,TRBV9,16,TRBD2,CASSAGLAGGYNEQFF
.,TRBV5-6,18,.,CASSLGTGTTDSNQPQHF
.,TRBV4-2,18,.,CASSQATGGGGMNTEAFF
.,TRBV6-1,17,TRBD1,CASSDVQGQFRRYGYTF
.,TRBV4-2,13,TRBD2,CASSLTSNNIQYF
.,TRBV2,15,TRBD2,CASSGGGSGANVLTF
.,TRBV10-3,15,.,CAISEPLGGNYGYTF
few,TRBV30,17,.,CAWSGMGTRNSYNEQFF
.,TRBV7-6,15,TRBD1,CASSPTGGSYNEQFF
.,TRBV9,15,.,CASSVGGTFQETQYF
.,TRBV5-1,14,TRBD2,CASSLAGTSGEQYF
.,TRBV6-1,13,TRBD1,CASTGGWSQPQHF
.,TRBV28,15,TRBD2,CASRDPGLAGYEQYF
.,TRBV6-1,15,.,CASSGWGTDYNEQFF
.,TRBV7-2,15,TRBD2,CASSREASGANVLTF
.,TRBV4-2,16,.,CASSQAGGGAGETQYF
once,TRBV6-6,13,TRBD1,CASSYLQGDEQFF
once,TRBV5-4,15,TRBD1,CARKRQGKILYEQYF
.,TRBV14,13,.,CASRSGGQETQYF
.,TRBV27,12,.,CASSGFYNEQFF
few,TRBV4-1,16,.,CASSQGLQGSGNTIYF
.,TRBV11-1,12,.,CASSSGVYGYTF
.,TRBV29-1,13,TRBD1,CSVVGTGTYGYTF
.,TRBV10-3,12,.,CATSEGIVEAFF
once,TRBV14,14,TRBD1,CASSKTGGAYEQYF
many,TRBV7-2,13,.,CASSPRLGEEAFF
.,TRBV5-1,18,.,CASGYRDGALGCNQPQHF
.,TRBV15,14,.,CATSSFGLNTEAFF
few,TRBV5-1,16,TRBD1,CASSSNDRDYDTEAFF
.,TRBV6-5,13,.,CASSRLDGDTQYF
few,TRBV2,13,.,CASSVTGSETQYF
.,TRBV5-6,15,TRBD2,CASSLRAGVFYEQYF
once,TRBV7-2,15,.,CASSLVSQGFYEQYF
.,TRBV5-1,13,.,CASSLEDIGQQYF
.,TRBV28,16,TRBD1,CASSEDRTLLNRPQHF
few,TRBV19,19,TRBD1,CASSPYRGRSSSGANVLTF
.,TRBV9,15,TRBD1,CASSAGTGADEKLFF
.,TRBV7-9,13,.,CASSFGQTYEQYF
.,TRBV6-5,13,TRBD1,CASTRTGFYGYTF
.,TRBV11-2,17,.,CASSLDGDTLAKNIQYF